Below, one T cell receptor beta chain is given with its context. The sample is drawn from a study of blood T cell repertoires in COVID-19. Study information: Sites across the United States, Italy and Spain contributed samples from acute and convalescent COVID-19. Sources were T cells, B-cell-depleted T cells, or PBMCs; the material itself was cDNA or gDNA.

In the original analysis: From reference gene primer amplification, estimates of nucleated cell counts were derived. The assay was immunoSEQ multiplex PCR, and TCRdb's table has in-frame clones only and misses some. V, J and clone size derive from that table, while D and trimming were established from the DNA sequence. Of over 95,000 clones listed, 84% are singletons. The CDR3 is 16 amino acids. Germline V gene data show CDR1 as KGHSH and CDR2 as LQKENI. Trimming stripped 1 base from V and 0 bases from J, with 10 bases between. The receptor was isolated from a woman in her thirties or forties with acute or convalescent COVID-19. V and J are TRBV18 and TRBJ1-5; D gene unclear. The sample comprised peripheral blood. The CDR3 DNA sequence: TGTGCCAGCTCACCACGTCGGGAGGATAGCAATCAGCCCCAGCATTTT. This codes for CASSPRREDSNQPQHF.